The rows below give T cell receptor beta chains drawn from one sample of a study of cytomegalovirus exposure and HLA in healthy donors. Data came from immunoSEQ multiplex PCR; TCRdb stores just in-frame clones and leaves some out. Of roughly 240,000 clones listed, 70% to 90% are singletons. Sequencing was performed on PBMCs. The receptors derive from a girl between 2 and 10 years old in good health and CMV-seronegative. CDR3s include the opening cysteine and the closing phenylalanine or tryptophan. The order of the fields is CDR3 DNA, CDR3 protein, D gene, V gene, J gene, clone size. The D gene is left open where the match is weak. The size entry is marked missing in some rows and otherwise reads once, few, many or a size class.

DNA: TGTGCCAGCAGCTTGCAGGCGGGGGCGAGCTCCTACGAGCAGTACTTC
CDR3: CASSLQAGASSYEQYF
D: NA
V: TRBV5-4
J: TRBJ2-7
size: NA

DNA: TGTGCCAGCAGCTTAGATCGTTTCTCTGGAAACACCATATATTTT
CDR3: CASSLDRFSGNTIYF
D: NA
V: TRBV11-2
J: TRBJ1-3
size: NA

DNA: TGTGCCAGCAGTGTACTAGCGGGGGGGCCGGGTGAGCAGTTCTTC
CDR3: CASSVLAGGPGEQFF
D: TRBD2
V: TRBV6-5
J: TRBJ2-1
size: NA

DNA: TGTGCCAGCAGTTACGGACAGGGGTGGGAAGGACAGCCCCAGCATTTT
CDR3: CASSYGQGWEGQPQHF
D: TRBD1
V: TRBV6-6
J: TRBJ1-5
size: few

DNA: TGTGCCAGCAGCATAGAGCGGTACGCGTCCTACGAGCAGTACTTC
CDR3: CASSIERYASYEQYF
D: NA
V: TRBV5-6
J: TRBJ2-7
size: NA

DNA: TGTGCCAGCAGTTACTCGGGACAGGGTTCAGATACGCAGTATTTT
CDR3: CASSYSGQGSDTQYF
D: TRBD1
V: TRBV6-5
J: TRBJ2-3
size: NA

DNA: TGTGCCTGGAAAGACAGGGGGCACTATGGCTACACCTTC
CDR3: CAWKDRGHYGYTF
D: TRBD1
V: TRBV30
J: TRBJ1-2
size: NA

DNA: TGTGCCAGCAGCTCCGGGGGACAGCTATCATACGAGCAGTACTTC
CDR3: CASSSGGQLSYEQYF
D: NA
V: TRBV11-3
J: TRBJ2-7
size: NA

DNA: TGCAGCGCACAGGGATTCCGTAACTATGGCTACACCTTC
CDR3: CSAQGFRNYGYTF
D: NA
V: TRBV29-1
J: TRBJ1-2
size: NA

DNA: TGTGCCAGCAGCTTAAGAGGGGGGGGTAATTCACCCCTCCACTTT
CDR3: CASSLRGGGNSPLHF
D: NA
V: TRBV7-2
J: TRBJ1-6
size: NA

DNA: TGCAGTGCTAGTCCTCAGCAGTTCTTC
CDR3: CSASPQQFF
D: NA
V: TRBV20-1
J: TRBJ2-1
size: NA

DNA: TGCGCCAGCAGCCAAGACGGGACAGGGGGACCGCAGAACGAGCAGTACTTC
CDR3: CASSQDGTGGPQNEQYF
D: TRBD1
V: TRBV4-1
J: TRBJ2-7
size: NA

DNA: TGTGCCACCAGCAGAGGAACGGAGCGGGATAAAAACGAGCAGTACTTC
CDR3: CATSRGTERDKNEQYF
D: TRBD2
V: TRBV15
J: TRBJ2-7
size: NA

DNA: TGTGCCAGCAGCTTTGACAGGTCCCTAGCCAAAAACATTCAGTACTTC
CDR3: CASSFDRSLAKNIQYF
D: NA
V: TRBV7-9
J: TRBJ2-4
size: NA

DNA: TGTGCCAGCAGGGATAAGCGGACTAGGGGGAAAGAGACCCAGTACTTC
CDR3: CASRDKRTRGKETQYF
D: NA
V: TRBV7-2
J: TRBJ2-5
size: NA

DNA: TGTGCCAGCAGCTTTGGGGGGTCTGGTGAGCAGTACTTC
CDR3: CASSFGGSGEQYF
D: NA
V: TRBV5-4
J: TRBJ2-7
size: once

DNA: TGTGCCAGTAGTCCGACAGGGGGAAATGAAAAACTGTTTTTT
CDR3: CASSPTGGNEKLFF
D: TRBD1
V: TRBV19
J: TRBJ1-4
size: NA

DNA: TGCGCCAGCAGCTTGGATGGGAGATTGAACACTGAAGCTTTCTTT
CDR3: CASSLDGRLNTEAFF
D: NA
V: TRBV5-1
J: TRBJ1-1
size: NA

DNA: TGTGCCAGCAGTGGAGGGGGTGGCTACACCTTC
CDR3: CASSGGGGYTF
D: NA
V: TRBV6-1
J: TRBJ1-2
size: NA

DNA: TGCGCCGGAACTTACAGGAGCTTGCATAGAAGTGTTTCGGGCACTGAAGCTTTCTTT
CDR3: CAGTYRSLHRSVSGTEAFF
D: NA
V: TRBV10-1
J: TRBJ1-1
size: NA

DNA: TGTGCCAGCAGTAGACACTCTGGAAACACCATATATTTT
CDR3: CASSRHSGNTIYF
D: NA
V: TRBV6-1
J: TRBJ1-3
size: few

DNA: TGTGCCAGAACAAGCGGGAGATCCCACGAGCAGTACTTC
CDR3: CARTSGRSHEQYF
D: NA
V: TRBV21-1
J: TRBJ2-7
size: NA

DNA: TGTGCCAGCAGTGAAGGGACAGGGGGCTTTGAGACCCAGTACTTC
CDR3: CASSEGTGGFETQYF
D: TRBD1
V: TRBV6-1
J: TRBJ2-5
size: many

DNA: TGTGCCATCAGTGAGTCGGTTGAGGGGGCAAGTGGCTACACCTTC
CDR3: CAISESVEGASGYTF
D: TRBD1
V: TRBV10-3
J: TRBJ1-2
size: NA

DNA: TGTGCCAGCAGAAGACCGGGACACAGCTATGGCTACACCTTC
CDR3: CASRRPGHSYGYTF
D: NA
V: TRBV6-5
J: TRBJ1-2
size: once

DNA: TGTGCCATCAGTGAGAGGGGGAACCAAGAGACCCAGTACTTC
CDR3: CAISERGNQETQYF
D: NA
V: TRBV10-3
J: TRBJ2-5
size: NA

DNA: TGTGCCAGTACTATCTCGGATACGCAGTATTTT
CDR3: CASTISDTQYF
D: NA
V: TRBV6-1
J: TRBJ2-3
size: NA

DNA: TGTGCCAGCAGCGGGTTTCCTAGCACAGATACGCAGTATTTT
CDR3: CASSGFPSTDTQYF
D: NA
V: TRBV6-1
J: TRBJ2-3
size: NA

DNA: TGTGCCAGCAGTGACGGGACAGGGTTAACTGAAGCTTTCTTT
CDR3: CASSDGTGLTEAFF
D: TRBD1
V: TRBV6-1
J: TRBJ1-1
size: NA

DNA: TGCGCCAGCAGCTTGCTAGCGGTCGGCGGGGAGCTGTTTTTT
CDR3: CASSLLAVGGELFF
D: TRBD2
V: TRBV5-1
J: TRBJ2-2
size: NA

DNA: TGTGCCAGCAGTGAACAGGGGAGACAGGGTACGACCGGGGAGCTGTTTTTT
CDR3: CASSEQGRQGTTGELFF
D: TRBD1
V: TRBV2
J: TRBJ2-2
size: NA

DNA: TGCGCCACCAGGGACAGGGGCTCCACTGAAGCTTTCTTT
CDR3: CATRDRGSTEAFF
D: TRBD1
V: TRBV10-2
J: TRBJ1-1
size: NA

DNA: TGTGCCATCATGAATCCCAGCGGGGGGGCGGGAGATACGCAGTATTTT
CDR3: CAIMNPSGGAGDTQYF
D: TRBD2
V: TRBV10-3
J: TRBJ2-3
size: NA

DNA: TGTGCCAGCAGTCTTGGGACAGGTCCCTACAATGAGCAGTTCTTC
CDR3: CASSLGTGPYNEQFF
D: TRBD1
V: TRBV6-5
J: TRBJ2-1
size: NA

DNA: TGTGCCAGCAGCTTAGGTAGGTCTAGCGCACTCTTCTCCTACAATGAGCAGTTCTTC
CDR3: CASSLGRSSALFSYNEQFF
D: NA
V: TRBV7-8
J: TRBJ2-1
size: NA

DNA: TGCAGCGTTGGTCGGGGTGAAGATACGCAGTATTTT
CDR3: CSVGRGEDTQYF
D: NA
V: TRBV29-1
J: TRBJ2-3
size: NA

DNA: TGTGCCAGCAGCGCCCAACTAGCGGGGGGGAACACCGGGGAGCTGTTTTTT
CDR3: CASSAQLAGGNTGELFF
D: TRBD2
V: TRBV7-6
J: TRBJ2-2
size: NA

DNA: TGTGCCAGCAGCCCGAGGCGCCGGTCTTTCGCAGATACGCAGTATTTT
CDR3: CASSPRRRSFADTQYF
D: NA
V: TRBV9
J: TRBJ2-3
size: NA

DNA: TGTGCCTGGAGCCAACGACTATCCCATTTCTATGGCTACACCTTC
CDR3: CAWSQRLSHFYGYTF
D: NA
V: TRBV30
J: TRBJ1-2
size: NA

DNA: TGTGCCAGCAGCTTGGTACAGGGGGCAGAAGAGACCCGGTACTTC
CDR3: CASSLVQGAEETRYF
D: TRBD1
V: TRBV5-4
J: TRBJ2-5
size: NA

DNA: TGTGCCAGTAGTCCCAGGATCATCACCGCAGGCACAGATACGCAGTATTTT
CDR3: CASSPRIITAGTDTQYF
D: NA
V: TRBV19
J: TRBJ2-3
size: NA

DNA: TGCGCCAGCAGCCTGTACACCGGGGAGCTGTTTTTT
CDR3: CASSLYTGELFF
D: NA
V: TRBV5-1
J: TRBJ2-2
size: NA

DNA: TGCAGCGTTGGAGCGAAAAAAAGCGGACCTTACGAGCAGTACTTC
CDR3: CSVGAKKSGPYEQYF
D: NA
V: TRBV29-1
J: TRBJ2-7
size: NA

DNA: TGTGCCAGCAGTCCTCGACAGCCGAACACTGAAGCTTTCTTT
CDR3: CASSPRQPNTEAFF
D: NA
V: TRBV27
J: TRBJ1-1
size: NA

DNA: TGTGCCAGCGTGGCCACTAGCGGGCCCTACGAGCAGTACTTC
CDR3: CASVATSGPYEQYF
D: TRBD2
V: TRBV6-5
J: TRBJ2-7
size: NA

DNA: TGTGCCAGCAGCTCGACAGGGGGATCCTACGAGCAGTACTTC
CDR3: CASSSTGGSYEQYF
D: TRBD1
V: TRBV7-9
J: TRBJ2-7
size: NA

DNA: TGTGCCAGCAATAGAGGACAGGGGTACTATGGCTACACCTTC
CDR3: CASNRGQGYYGYTF
D: TRBD1
V: TRBV27
J: TRBJ1-2
size: NA

DNA: TGTGCCAGCAGAGTAGCGGGAGGGCCCACAGATACGCAGTATTTT
CDR3: CASRVAGGPTDTQYF
D: TRBD2
V: TRBV2
J: TRBJ2-3
size: NA

DNA: TGTGCCAGCAGTCCCGAGAGGTTGAACACCGGGGAGCTGTTTTTT
CDR3: CASSPERLNTGELFF
D: NA
V: TRBV11-2
J: TRBJ2-2
size: NA

DNA: TGTGCCAGCAGCCCCAGAGGAACGAACACCGGGGAGCTGTTTTTT
CDR3: CASSPRGTNTGELFF
D: NA
V: TRBV9
J: TRBJ2-2
size: NA

DNA: TGTGCCAGCAGCTTTTTAGAAGAGACCCAGTACTTC
CDR3: CASSFLEETQYF
D: NA
V: TRBV5-4
J: TRBJ2-5
size: NA

DNA: TGTGCCAGCCATGAGGGCACTGAAGCTTTCTTT
CDR3: CASHEGTEAFF
D: NA
V: TRBV7-9
J: TRBJ1-1
size: once

DNA: TGTGCCAGCAGCTTTCCCCTAGCGGCCACAGATACGCAGTATTTT
CDR3: CASSFPLAATDTQYF
D: TRBD2
V: TRBV5-4
J: TRBJ2-3
size: NA